Listed below are T cell receptor beta chains from one sample, sequenced in a study of control samples from healthy donors and cancer patients. TCRdb's copy holds only in-frame clones and misses some; the assay was immunoSEQ multiplex PCR. This sample has 75,000 to 100,000 clones; just over 85% occur once, and the top ten carry roughly 15%. The sample was blood. These receptors were obtained from a man younger than 40 in good health. Both conserved end residues are part of each CDR3. A D gene is named only where the DNA matches it firmly. Size is stated for part of the rows, as once, few or many counts, or as a class when the clone is expanded.

>15|TRBV19|NA|NA|TRBJ1-3
CARGRAGVAGNTIYF
TGTGCCCGCGGGCGGGCGGGGGTCGCTGGAAACACCATATATTTT
>13|TRBV7-9|NA|NA|TRBJ1-1
CASSLMGNTEAFF
TGTGCCAGCAGCTTGATGGGTAACACTGAAGCTTTCTTT
>15|TRBV9|NA|NA|TRBJ2-7
CASSVEVGGTYEQYF
TGTGCCAGCAGCGTAGAAGTCGGCGGGACCTACGAGCAGTACTTC
>13|TRBV7-2|once|NA|TRBJ1-1
CASKNVGSYLAFF
TGTGCCAGCAAAAACGTGGGATCTTATTTAGCTTTCTTT
>20|TRBV4-2|NA|TRBD2|TRBJ2-1
CASSQDRRASGSPRHNEQFF
TGTGCCAGCAGCCAAGATCGTAGGGCTAGCGGGAGCCCACGTCACAATGAGCAGTTCTTC
>13|TRBV9|NA|NA|TRBJ1-1
CASSPGVYTEAFF
TGTGCCAGCAGCCCCGGGGTTTACACTGAAGCTTTCTTT
>14|TRBV5-8|NA|NA|TRBJ2-1
CASSFRDTRNEQFF
TGTGCCAGCAGCTTCCGGGACACCCGCAATGAGCAGTTCTTC
>13|TRBV28|few|TRBD2|TRBJ2-7
CASTGGTTYEQYF
TGTGCCAGCACGGGAGGTACCACCTACGAGCAGTACTTC
>12|TRBV2|NA|TRBD2|TRBJ2-1
CASSGEREEQFF
TGTGCCAGCAGTGGGGAGCGGGAGGAGCAGTTCTTC
>13|TRBV2|NA|NA|TRBJ2-6
CASRGTGANVLTF
TGTGCCAGCAGGGGGACCGGGGCCAACGTCCTGACTTTC
>13|TRBV12-3/TRBV12-4|NA|TRBD1|TRBJ1-2
CASSGGTGVGYTF
TGTGCCAGCAGCGGAGGGACAGGGGTGGGCTACACCTTC
>19|TRBV19|NA|TRBD1|TRBJ1-3
CASSMAAGGLGLGGNTIYF
TGTGCCAGTAGTATGGCCGCAGGGGGCCTTGGGCTTGGGGGAAACACCATATATTTT
>16|TRBV7-9|NA|NA|TRBJ1-1
CASSSSGPDSNTEAFF
TGTGCCAGCAGCTCCTCGGGGCCAGACTCGAACACTGAAGCTTTCTTT
>14|TRBV6-5|NA|NA|TRBJ2-6
CAGTQGSGANVLTF
TGTGCCGGGACCCAGGGGTCTGGGGCCAACGTCCTGACTTTC
>18|TRBV7-9|NA|TRBD1|TRBJ2-4
CASSHPTAQGLAKNIQYF
TGTGCCAGCAGCCATCCAACGGCACAGGGGCTAGCCAAAAACATTCAGTACTTC
>15|TRBV5-8|NA|NA|TRBJ2-7
CASSLLGSASYEQYF
TGTGCCAGCAGCTTGTTGGGCAGCGCTTCCTACGAGCAGTACTTC
>17|TRBV4-1|NA|TRBD2|TRBJ2-1
CASSQGLAVPAQSEQFF
TGCGCCAGCAGCCAAGGCCTAGCGGTACCCGCCCAAAGCGAGCAGTTCTTC
>16|TRBV6-5|NA|NA|TRBJ2-7
CASSYSPVGRSYEQYF
TGTGCCAGCAGTTACTCCCCGGTCGGACGGTCCTACGAGCAGTACTTC
>15|TRBV5-8|NA|NA|TRBJ2-2
CASSYLRDGGGELFF
TGTGCCAGCAGTTACCTCCGGGACGGCGGCGGGGAGCTGTTTTTT
>15|TRBV3-1/TRBV3-2|NA|NA|TRBJ1-1
CASSQGLAWNTEAFF
TGTGCCAGCAGCCAAGGCCTGGCTTGGAACACTGAAGCTTTCTTT
>14|TRBV24-1|NA|TRBD1|TRBJ1-1
CATTETGGSTEAFF
TGTGCCACCACGGAGACAGGGGGTAGTACTGAAGCTTTCTTT
>16|TRBV11-2|NA|NA|TRBJ2-2
CASSLVRPRNTGELFF
TGTGCCAGCAGCTTAGTCAGGCCCCGGAACACCGGGGAGCTGTTTTTT
>14|TRBV28|NA|TRBD1|TRBJ1-2
CASSLPQGAYGYTF
TGTGCCAGCAGTTTACCACAGGGGGCCTATGGCTACACCTTC
>19|TRBV21-1|NA|NA|TRBJ2-7
CASSKRRTSGRNSSYEQYF
TGTGCCAGCAGCAAACGTCGGACTAGCGGGAGGAACTCCTCCTACGAGCAGTACTTC
>14|TRBV24-1|NA|NA|TRBJ1-2
CATSPTVDHYGYTF
TGTGCCACCAGTCCGACAGTCGATCACTATGGCTACACCTTC
>14|TRBV7-9|NA|NA|TRBJ2-5
CASSLAGGLETQYF
TGTGCCAGCAGCTTAGCGGGTGGATTGGAGACCCAGTACTTC
>12|TRBV28|NA|TRBD1|TRBJ1-2
CAVGTGDYGYTF
TGTGCCGTAGGGACAGGGGACTATGGCTACACCTTC
>17|TRBV7-3|NA|NA|TRBJ2-3
CASSSPGILWGTDTQYF
TGTGCCAGCAGCTCCCCCGGGATTTTGTGGGGCACAGATACGCAGTATTTT
>17|TRBV28|NA|NA|TRBJ2-1
CASMGAGRVFRDNEQFF
TGTGCCAGCATGGGGGCCGGCAGGGTCTTCCGAGACAATGAGCAGTTCTTC
>14|TRBV2|NA|NA|TRBJ2-7
CATHVGKNTYEQYF
TGTGCCACACACGTAGGAAAGAACACCTACGAGCAGTACTTC
>16|TRBV6-2/TRBV6-3|NA|NA|TRBJ2-1
CASSSPRLWVYNEQFF
TGTGCCAGCAGTTCCCCGAGGTTATGGGTTTACAATGAGCAGTTCTTC
>14|TRBV7-2|NA|TRBD2|TRBJ2-3
CASSLGGRADTQYF
TGTGCCAGCAGCTTAGGCGGGAGGGCAGATACGCAGTATTTT
>12|TRBV7-8|few|NA|TRBJ2-7
CASSPDLYEQYF
TGTGCCAGCAGCCCTGACCTCTACGAGCAGTACTTC
>12|TRBV18|NA|NA|TRBJ1-1
CASSPRPTEAFF
TGTGCCAGCTCACCACGGCCCACTGAAGCTTTCTTT
>13|TRBV28|once|NA|TRBJ2-7
CASTTSPSYEQYF
TGTGCCAGCACCACATCCCCCTCCTACGAGCAGTACTTC
>16|TRBV5-8|NA|NA|TRBJ1-1
CASSFWGAGPNTEAFF
TGTGCCAGCAGCTTTTGGGGGGCAGGACCAAACACTGAAGCTTTCTTT
>18|TRBV19|NA|TRBD1|TRBJ1-3
CASSLGSNRGPSGNTIYF
TGTGCCAGTAGTTTGGGGTCGAACAGGGGCCCCTCTGGAAACACCATATATTTT
>14|TRBV18|NA|TRBD1|TRBJ1-5
CASSPDRGNQPQHF
TGTGCCAGCTCACCGGACAGGGGCAATCAGCCCCAGCATTTT
>13|TRBV9|NA|NA|TRBJ1-1
CASRSGVNTEAFF
TGTGCCAGCAGGTCAGGGGTGAACACTGAAGCTTTCTTT
>14|TRBV4-3|NA|NA|TRBJ1-1
CASSQDRGQSEAFF
TGCGCCAGCAGCCAAGATCGTGGGCAATCCGAAGCTTTCTTT
>16|TRBV5-1|NA|NA|TRBJ2-2
CASSLEVIQNTGELFF
TGCGCCAGCAGCTTGGAGGTAATACAAAACACCGGGGAGCTGTTTTTT
>15|TRBV18|NA|TRBD1|TRBJ1-1
CASSPETGGGTEAFF
TGTGCCAGCTCACCAGAGACAGGGGGCGGAACTGAAGCTTTCTTT
>15|TRBV7-9|NA|TRBD1|TRBJ2-3
CASSLADRATDTQYF
TGTGCCAGCAGCTTAGCGGACAGGGCCACAGATACGCAGTATTTT
>15|TRBV6-5|NA|NA|TRBJ1-1
CASSRGTAENTEAFF
TGTGCCAGCAGTCGAGGGACCGCGGAAAACACTGAAGCTTTCTTT